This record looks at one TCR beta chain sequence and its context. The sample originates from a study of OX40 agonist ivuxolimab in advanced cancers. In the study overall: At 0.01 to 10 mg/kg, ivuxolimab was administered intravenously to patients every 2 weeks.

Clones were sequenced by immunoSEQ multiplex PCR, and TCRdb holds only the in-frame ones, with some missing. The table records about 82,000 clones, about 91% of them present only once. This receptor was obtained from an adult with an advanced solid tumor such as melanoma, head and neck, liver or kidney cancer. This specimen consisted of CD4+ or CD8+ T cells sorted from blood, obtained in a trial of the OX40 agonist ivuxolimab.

The CDR3 here is CASSTGLAGTGELFF. The CDR3 bases are TGCGCCAGCAGCACGGGACTAGCGGGGACCGGGGAGCTGTTTTTT. The chain carries TRBV5-1 and TRBJ2-2; 13 bases are shared with TRBD2. The CDR3 totals 15 residues. The trim removed 4 bases at V and 5 bases at J, leaving 2 bases unmatched. The germline V gene encodes CDR1 SGHRS and CDR2 YFSETQ. The full variable domain, rest sourced from reference TRBV5-1 and TRBJ2-2, is KAGVTQTPRYLIKTRGQQVTLSCSPISGHRSVSWYQQTPGQGLQFLFEYFSETQRNKGNFPGRFSGRQFSNSRSEMNVSTLELGDSALYLCASSTGLAGTGELFFGEGSRLTVL.